This passage covers 5 T cell receptor beta chains from one sample sequenced in a study of T cells in Graves' hyperthyroidism and ophthalmopathy (dated by TCRdb to the late 2010s). Library method: multiplex PCR. The sequencer was an Illumina HiSeq 2000. TCR beta CDR3 regions were amplified from RNA transcripts. For the first round of RT-PCR on the TCR CDR3, the HTBI primer set was used together with the Qiagen OneStep RT-PCR kit. TCRdb's own reprocessing of the public reads used fastp at Q25 and MiXCR and kept productive beta chains. For every CDR3 protein sequence, its rows merge into one entry that carries the most common genes and DNA. For this sample there are about 580,000 distinct CDR3 sequences; 14% appear just once. The ten biggest clones cover 4.5% to 6% of the sample. Sequenced material: blood. The receptors were gathered from a woman in her 30s with Graves' hyperthyroidism that later progressed to Graves' ophthalmopathy.

This clonotype was counted between two and nine times. The CDR3 spells CASSSWDRGNQPQHF. CDR3 DNA: TGTGCCAGCAGCTCATGGGACAGGGGCAATCAGCCCCAGCATTTT. The V gene is TRBV5-6, the J gene TRBJ1-5; 9 positions match TRBD1. Germline-derived CDR1 and CDR2 are SGHDT and YYEEEE. Losses at the gene ends were 3 bases for V and 2 bases for J; bases not matched to a gene: 3. The CDR3 covers 15 residues.

This clonotype was seen only a few times. The chain uses TRBV4-2 and TRBJ1-1, with D hard to call. Germline V gives CDR1 LGHNA, CDR2 YNFKEQ. The V end was cut by 1 base, the J end by 1 base, with 13 bases between. The CDR3 runs to 16 residues. The CDR3 sequence: CASSQVKTAGNTEAFF. The CDR3 DNA reads as TGTGCCAGCAGCCAAGTTAAAACAGCAGGGAACACTGAAGCTTTCTTT.

The chain uses TRBV28 and TRBJ1-4; D uncertain. CDR3 length: 14 residues. V lost 6 bases and J lost 3, with 11 bases in between. Germline CDR1 and CDR2: MDHEN and SYDVKM. CDR3 residues: CASRGNSANEKLFF. For the CDR3, the DNA is TGTGCCAGCAGGGGTAATTCAGCTAATGAAAAACTGTTTTTT.

Concerning this clonotype: Since a much larger clone is just one base distant, this may be a read error. V gene TRBV10-3 combines with J gene TRBJ1-2, with TRBD1 as a possible D gene (6 bases). V lost 9 bases and J 2 bases, leaving 13 bases between the germline ends. In germline, CDR1 is ENHRY, CDR2 SYGVKD. CDR3 length: 13 residues. CDR3 loop: CAIGGGLNYGYTF. The CDR3 DNA follows: TGTGCCATAGGGGGGGGCCTCAACTATGGCTACACCTTC.

This clonotype was detected ten times or more. The V and J genes are TRBV12-3 or TRBV12-4 and TRBJ2-3; D not certain. V dropped 4 bases and J dropped 3 bases, with 14 bases sitting between them. The CDR3 spans 15 residues. For the CDR3, the DNA is TGTGCCAGCAGTTCCCCGAGAGAGTCGACAGATACGCAGTATTTT. Its protein product is CASSSPRESTDTQYF.